This T cell receptor beta chain came from a study of spatial heterogeneity in lung cancer. Every TCR cDNA molecule bore a unique molecular identifier. TCRdb analysed the 5' RACE reads with MiXCR anew, one entry per CDR3 protein. The table lists 7,000 or so distinct CDR3 sequences, about 19% of them singletons. V lost 3 bases and J lost 9; bases outside the gene matches: 8. There are 15 residues in the CDR3. Germline CDR1 reads SEHNR; CDR2 reads FQNEAQ (reference sequence). Study observations and caveats: Ubiquitous nonsynonymous mutations were tracked by counts of ubiquitous expanded TCRs, and regional ones by counts of regional expanded TCRs. Expanded alpha and beta TCR counts within tumors tracked tumor mutation counts.

Time point here: sample taken at primary tumor resection. Untreated early-stage non-small cell lung cancer patients, fewer than 85 in total, were the donors. Whole RNA from tumor, nontumor lung or frozen PBMC was sequenced unsorted. Worth noting for this clonotype: Its antigen is as yet unknown.

Sequences were derived from lung tumor tissue, sampled at surgery. The clonotype comes from a female donor with early-stage non-small cell lung cancer. J is TRBJ2-1 and V is TRBV7-9; TRBD2 agrees at 10 bases. The CDR3 DNA follows: TGTGCCAGCAGCTTGGAACTAGCGGGGATAGGTGAGCAGTTCTTC. Translating it yields CASSLELAGIGEQFF. Using reference TRBV7-9 and TRBJ2-1 for the parts outside the CDR3, the full variable domain is DTGVSQNPRHKITKRGQNVTFRCDPISEHNRLYWYRQTLGQGPEFLTYFQNEAQLEKSRLLSDRFSAERPKGSFSTLEIQRTEQGDSAMYLCASSLELAGIGEQFFGPGTRLTVL.